Below, 11 T cell receptor beta chains from the same sample are listed, as sequenced in a study of T-cell reconstitution after alpha-beta-depleted transplantation in children listed by TCRdb under 2016. Library preparation employed PCR. The run used an Illumina HiSeq 2500. TCR library preparation used molecular barcoding, with unique molecular identifiers applied to normalize quantification of the TCRbeta repertoire. TCRdb redid the processing of the public reads, applying fastp at Q25 and MiXCR, and retained in-frame beta chains. Duplicate CDR3 protein sequences are folded into a single record with the most common DNA and genes. This sample lists some 590,000 distinct CDR3 sequences; over 9.5% were detected once. The top ten clonotypes cover less than 5% of the sample. The sample consisted of PBMCs from the stem cell graft donor, taken from the stem cell graft. All receptors come from a human donor who donated a stem cell graft to a child with acute myeloid leukemia.

This clonotype was detected only a few times. The V and J genes are TRBV20-1 and TRBJ2-1; the match to TRBD2 covers 13 bases. CDR1 is DFQATT, CDR2 SNEGSKA, per germline (reference sequence). V lost 6 bases to trimming and J lost 8 bases; unmatched junction nucleotides: 7. This CDR3 spans 14 amino acids. The CDR3 spells CSAPGTSGTDEQFF. The CDR3 DNA follows: TGCAGTGCCCCCGGGACTAGCGGGACCGATGAGCAGTTCTTC.

V usage is TRBV21-1 and J usage is TRBJ2-7. TRBV21-1 is recorded as a pseudogene. CDR3 length equals 13 residues. CDR3 protein: CASSPRTAYEQYF. CDR3 sequence (DNA): TGTGCCAGCAGCCCGAGAACCGCCTACGAGCAGTACTTC.

This clonotype was recorded many times. V and J are TRBV9 and TRBJ2-1; 8 nucleotides line up with TRBD2. V lost 0 bases to trimming and J lost 4 bases; unmatched junction nucleotides: 9. This CDR3 comprises 17 residues. The germline gives CDR1 SGDLS, CDR2 YYNGEE. The CDR3 DNA sequence: TGTGCCAGCAGCGTAGCTGGTAGCGGGACGTCTTACAATGAGCAGTTCTTC. Amino acid sequence: CASSVAGSGTSYNEQFF.

This clonotype was found many times. The V call is TRBV6-5, the J call TRBJ1-1; 8 positions match TRBD1. CDR1 and CDR2 (germline): MNHEY, SVGAGI. Trimming removed 2 bases from V and 7 bases from J; junction bases left unmatched: 6. CDR3 length equals 14 residues. The CDR3: CASSYVQGANEAFF. In DNA form, the CDR3 reads TGTGCCAGCAGTTACGTCCAGGGGGCGAATGAAGCTTTCTTT.

The chain uses TRBV9 and TRBJ1-1; TRBD1 matches at 7 bases. There are 14 residues in the CDR3. The junction had 13 bases not matched to a gene; V was cut back by 4 bases and J by 10 bases. Germline V gene lookup returns CDR1 SGDLS and CDR2 YYNGEE. CDR3 sequence (DNA): TGTGCCAGCAGCCCGACAGGGAAGCCTTTAGGAGCTTTCTTT. Protein: CASSPTGKPLGAFF.

The table lists this clonotype with a few counts. V gene TRBV21-1 combines with J gene TRBJ2-1; TRBD1 reflects the table's D call only, with no check against the DNA. TRBV21-1 is given as a pseudogene. The CDR3 is 15 amino acids. This CDR3 reads CASSKIGTLYNEQFF. As DNA, the CDR3 is TGTGCCAGCAGCAAAATTGGGACGCTGTACAATGAGCAGTTCTTC.

The chain recombines TRBV29-1 with TRBJ1-2; D gene ambiguous. CDR1 and CDR2 from the germline V gene are SQVTM and ANQGSEA. The germline V and J ends were trimmed by 4 bases and 3 bases, with 6 bases remaining between them. The CDR3 length is 11 residues. Written as DNA, the CDR3 is TGCAGCGTTGCGGGGTACTATGGCTACACCTTC. Amino acids: CSVAGYYGYTF.

The genes are TRBV7-9 and TRBJ2-2, with 11 bases lining up with TRBD2. The CDR3 runs 17 residues. V shed 6 bases and J 0 bases; nucleotides not matched to a gene: 6. From germline, CDR1 is SEHNR and CDR2 FQNEAQ (reference sequence). The CDR3 DNA is TGTGCCAGCAGGAGCTTAGCGGGAGGGGCGAACACCGGGGAGCTGTTTTTT. Its translation is CASRSLAGGANTGELFF.

The CDR3 loop reads CASSLGYRRQPQHF. The CDR3 DNA follows: TGTGCCAGCAGCTTAGGCTACAGGAGGCAGCCCCAGCATTTT. The gene calls are TRBV13 and TRBJ1-5; weak D call: TRBD1 (5 bases). Trimming shortened V by 0 bases and J by 7 bases, and 10 bases separated the two germline ends. The germline V gene encodes CDR1 PRHDT and CDR2 FYEKMQ (reference sequence). CDR3 length: 14 residues.

This clonotype showed up many times. The chain is built from TRBV20-1 and TRBJ1-1; TRBD1 is a possible D gene (6 bases). This CDR3 is built from 15 residues. Germline values: CDR1 DFQATT, CDR2 SNEGSKA (reference sequence). Trimming took 0 bases from V and 3 from J, leaving 14 bases between them. CDR3 DNA: TGCAGTGCTAGAGATCCGGGAGGGGGGGACACTGAAGCTTTCTTT. Protein: CSARDPGGGDTEAFF.

This clonotype was seen only a few times. The chain uses TRBV7-2 and TRBJ2-2; 7 positions match TRBD1. Germline V CDR1 and CDR2: SGHTA, FQGNSA. V was clipped by 3 bases and J by 0 bases; unmatched bases: 7. CDR3 length equals 17 residues. The CDR3 is CASSFPYRGTNTGELFF. The CDR3 DNA reads as TGTGCCAGCAGCTTCCCATACAGGGGTACGAACACCGGGGAGCTGTTTTTT.